This T cell receptor (beta chain) came from a study of blood T cell repertoires in COVID-19. Study background: From the United States, Italy and Spain came samples of acute and convalescent COVID-19. The analysed material was cDNA or gDNA that came from T cells, B-cell-depleted T cells, or PBMCs.

Source study methods: Reference gene primer amplification gave estimated nucleated cell counts. Here immunoSEQ multiplex PCR was the method, and the copy in TCRdb shows in-frame clones only, minus some. V and J calls and clone size are as listed in that table; D and trimming were resolved from the DNA. The table records some 250,000 clones, over 80% of them present only once. Sequences were obtained from peripheral blood. This receptor was obtained from a middle-aged man with acute or convalescent COVID-19.

The CDR3 DNA follows: TGTGCCAGCAGCTTAGAGAGGGTCGACTCGAACACTGAAGCTTTCTTT. It specifies CASSLERVDSNTEAFF. This chain uses TRBV7-8 with TRBJ1-1; no clear D. With 1 base removed from V and 1 base from J, the gap between germline ends came to 13 bases. Germline loops: CDR1 SGHVS, CDR2 FQNEAQ. This CDR3 has 16 amino acids.